Following are 28 T cell receptor beta chains from one sample sequenced in a study of blood T cells in healthy people across ages. The authors ran a second PCR of roughly 7 to 11 cycles using a sample-barcoded 5' primer and a J-beta primer mix. TCRdb reanalysed the 5' RACE reads using MiXCR and keeps one entry per CDR3 protein. The sample has hundreds of thousands of distinct CDR3 sequences, 35% to 50% seen once. The sample taken for sequencing was blood. The source of these receptors is a man aged 80 or over in good health.

This clonotype was counted a few times. The chain links TRBV14 to TRBJ1-2; maybe TRBD1 (5 bases). Per germline, CDR1 SGHDN and CDR2 FVKESK. The V and J ends lost 1 base and 4 bases respectively, with 16 bases between them. The CDR3 length is 16 residues. CDR3 DNA sequence: TGTGCCAGCAGCCAAGTGCGTCAGGGAAATGCCTATGGCTACACCTTC. Protein sequence: CASSQVRQGNAYGYTF.

In its sample, this clonotype was seen many times. V and J are TRBV7-9 and TRBJ2-1; no firm D call. The end of the DNA fits TRBJ2-7 better, so the J call may be wrong. Germline-derived CDR1 and CDR2 are SEHNR and FQNEAQ (reference sequence). The length of the CDR3 is 15 residues. This CDR3 is CASSPGRSSYNEQYF. The CDR3 coding sequence is TGTGCCAGCAGCCCCGGACGGAGCTCCTACAATGAGCAGTACTTC.

This clonotype was counted only a few times. The gene calls are TRBV7-2 and TRBJ2-3, with 11 bases that match TRBD2. Germline values: CDR1 SGHTA, CDR2 FQGNSA. The CDR3 runs to 16 residues. Trimming took 4 bases from V and 4 from J; bases not matched to a gene: 7. The CDR3 loop reads CASSSASGRSADTQYF. The CDR3 nucleotides read TGTGCCAGCAGCTCCGCTAGCGGGAGGTCTGCAGATACGCAGTATTTT. Complete variable domain (other parts from reference TRBV7-2 and TRBJ2-3): GAGVSQSPSNKVTEKGKDVELRCDPISGHTALYWYRQSLGQGLEFLIYFQGNSAPDKSGLPSDRFSAERTGGSVSTLTIQRTQQEDSAVYLCASSSASGRSADTQYFGPGTRLTVL.

The chain links TRBV20-1 to TRBJ1-1; the D is unclear. The V end was cut by 0 bases, the J end by 1 base, with 12 bases between. Germline V gives CDR1 DFQATT, CDR2 SNEGSKA (reference sequence). The CDR3 runs 15 residues. This CDR3 is CSAREQRRGNTEAFF. The CDR3 DNA follows: TGCAGTGCTAGAGAACAACGGAGAGGGAACACTGAAGCTTTCTTT.

In its sample, this clonotype was seen a few times. The genes are TRBV6-2 or TRBV6-3 and TRBJ2-3; no clear D. Germline V gene sequence: CDR1 MNHEY, CDR2 SVGEGT. The CDR3 spans 16 residues. V lost 1 base and J lost 4, with 15 bases in between. For the CDR3, the DNA is TGTGCCAGCAGTTACTGGATCCTTATGGTTCCAGATACGCAGTATTTT. Translated, it gives CASSYWILMVPDTQYF.

This chain connects TRBV7-8 to TRBJ2-3; 14 bases align to TRBD2. Per germline, CDR1 SGHVS and CDR2 FQNEAQ. After removal of 4 bases from V and 3 bases from J, the junction contained 6 bases not matched to a gene. This CDR3 is built from 17 residues. Written as DNA, the CDR3 is TGTGCCAGCAGCTCGACCCGGACTAGCGGGAGGACAGATACGCAGTATTTT. Translated, it gives CASSSTRTSGRTDTQYF. The full variable domain, its missing parts supplied by reference TRBV7-8 and TRBJ2-3, is GAGVSQSPRYKVAKRGQDVALRCDPISGHVSLFWYQQALGQGPEFLTYFQNEAQLDKSGLPSDRFFAERPEGSVSTLKIQRTQQEDSAVYLCASSSTRTSGRTDTQYFGPGTRLTVL.

Only a few counts were recorded for this clonotype. The V and J genes are TRBV4-3 and TRBJ2-3; tentatively, D is TRBD1 (5 bases). The germline gives CDR1 LGHNA, CDR2 YSLEER. The CDR3 consists of 14 residues. Deletions cut 3 bases from V and 6 bases from J, with 13 bases between. The CDR3: CASSHSGFRDTQYF. The CDR3 region has the DNA TGCGCCAGCAGCCACTCAGGGTTCAGGGATACGCAGTATTTT.

The chain employs TRBV4-3 and TRBJ2-5, with D unresolved. The J call may not be correct, given that the DNA end is closer to TRBJ2-7. This CDR3 spans 14 amino acids. Germline V gives CDR1 LGHNA, CDR2 YSLEER. The CDR3 protein is CASSQGLQSYEQYF. CDR3 sequence (DNA): TGCGCCAGCAGCCAGGGCCTCCAGTCCTACGAGCAGTACTTC.

In its sample, this clonotype was seen a few times. The chain has TRBV19 and TRBJ2-3, with D possibly being TRBD1 (7 bases). V was shortened by 6 bases and J by 0 bases, with 10 bases between the two germline ends. The CDR3 is 14 residues long. Looked up from germline, CDR1 is LNHDA and CDR2 is SQIVND (reference sequence). The CDR3 DNA sequence: TGTGCCAGTAGGGAGGGGGCGAGCACAGATACGCAGTATTTT. Protein: CASREGASTDTQYF. Using reference TRBV19 and TRBJ2-3 for the parts outside the CDR3, the full variable domain is DGGITQSPKYLFRKEGQNVTLSCEQNLNHDAMYWYRQDPGQGLRLIYYSQIVNDFQKGDIAEGYSVSREKKESFPLTVTSAQKNPTAFYLCASREGASTDTQYFGPGTRLTVL.

As regards this clonotype: At one end, the junction sequence differs from germline, possibly due to a read error. This chain connects TRBV20-1 to TRBJ2-6; D possibly corresponds to TRBD1 (6 bases). The germline CDR1 and CDR2 sequences are DFQATT and SNEGSKA (reference sequence). This CDR3 has 15 amino acids. This CDR3 reads CSSKQGPSGTNVLTF. The DNA of the CDR3 is TGCAGTTCGAAACAGGGACCCTCTGGGACCAACGTCCTGACTTTC.

This clonotype appeared many times. The genes are TRBV6-2 or TRBV6-3 and TRBJ2-4, with D unclear. The length of the CDR3 is 19 residues. The V gene lost 2 bases and the J gene lost 8 bases, with 28 bases spanning the gap. Germline CDR1 MNHEY, CDR2 SVGEGT. The CDR3 DNA sequence: TGTGCCAGCAGTTACGTGGCCGGCCAAGGATCCGCGGATGGGGACATTCAGTACTTC. Its translation is CASSYVAGQGSADGDIQYF.

This clonotype occurred a few times. This sequence joins TRBV7-9 and TRBJ2-3; perhaps TRBD1 as D (5 bases). Germline values: CDR1 SEHNR, CDR2 FQNEAQ (reference sequence). CDR3 length: 15 residues. Between the trimmed V and J ends, which lost 5 bases and 2 bases, there was a span of 14 bases. In DNA form, the CDR3 reads TGTGCCAGCAGCACCTACATTGGGGCCACAGATACGCAGTATTTT. Protein: CASSTYIGATDTQYF.

This clonotype has only a few counts. This chain connects TRBV28 to TRBJ2-7, with D perhaps TRBD1 (6 bases). Germline V gene lookup returns CDR1 MDHEN and CDR2 SYDVKM. Trimming left V 8 bases short and J 3 bases short, with 14 bases between. The CDR3 is 13 residues long. Here the CDR3 DNA reads TGTGCCAGCGGGCAGGGGACCCTCTACGAGCAGTACTTC. Amino acid sequence: CASGQGTLYEQYF. The full variable domain, its missing parts supplied by reference TRBV28 and TRBJ2-7, is DVKVTQSSRYLVKRTGEKVFLECVQDMDHENMFWYRQDPGLGLRLIYFSYDVKMKEKGDIPEGYSVSREKKERFSLILESASTNQTSMYLCASGQGTLYEQYFGPGTRLTVT.

This clonotype was recorded a few times. CDR3 DNA sequence: TGTGCCAGCATCCCGACTAGCGTCCGTTACAATGAGCAGTTCTTC. Translation: CASIPTSVRYNEQFF. The gene calls are TRBV12-3 or TRBV12-4 and TRBJ2-1; 8 nucleotides agree with TRBD2. The CDR3 is 15 amino acids. The J segment lost 4 bases and the V segment lost 7 bases, leaving 9 bases of the junction unmatched.

The CDR3 DNA reads TGCAGTGCTAATACGGACAGGGGGACGAACGAGCAGTACTTC. This sequence encodes CSANTDRGTNEQYF. The chain carries TRBV20-1 and TRBJ2-7, with 10 bases lining up with TRBD1. V dropped 4 bases and J dropped 5; count of bases not matched to a gene: 8. Germline V lookup: CDR1 DFQATT, CDR2 SNEGSKA (reference sequence). CDR3 length: 14 residues.

The gene calls are TRBV7-9 and TRBJ2-3; TRBD2 matches at 10 bases. This CDR3 spans 16 amino acids. The germline gives CDR1 SEHNR, CDR2 FQNEAQ (reference sequence). The J segment lost 6 bases and the V segment lost 3 bases, leaving 9 bases of the junction unmatched. CDR3 sequence (DNA): TGTGCCAGCAGCTTTGCCGGGACTAGCGATGGGGATACGCAGTATTTT. Translated: CASSFAGTSDGDTQYF.

In the case of this clonotype: A much larger clonotype is one base distant, so this may be a read error. This chain links TRBV28 with TRBJ2-7, with 9 bases lining up with TRBD1. The CDR3 covers 15 residues. Trimming removed 6 bases from V and 6 bases from J; junction bases left unmatched: 12. The germline CDR1 and CDR2 sequences are MDHEN and SYDVKM. In DNA, the CDR3 is TGTGCCAGCAGCCCTGGGACAGGGTTCCTCTGCGAGCAGTACTTC. This codes for CASSPGTGFLCEQYF. Looking up the rest from reference TRBV28 and TRBJ2-7 gives the full variable domain: DVKVTQSSRYLVKRTGEKVFLECVQDMDHENMFWYRQDPGLGLRLIYFSYDVKMKEKGDIPEGYSVSREKKERFSLILESASTNQTSMYLCASSPGTGFLCEQYFGPGTRLTVT.

This clonotype has only a few counts. This chain links TRBV7-6 with TRBJ2-1, with D unclear. The V gene lost 1 base and the J gene lost 0 bases, with 13 bases spanning the gap. Germline V lookup: CDR1 SGHVS, CDR2 FNYEAQ. This CDR3 has 17 residues. CDR3 DNA: TGTGCCAGCAGCTTAGGATACACAATCGGCTCCTACAATGAGCAGTTCTTC. Protein product: CASSLGYTIGSYNEQFF.

This clonotype was seen a handful of times. The chain has TRBV6-6 and TRBJ2-5; 7 bases line up with TRBD2. From germline, CDR1 is MNHNY and CDR2 SVGAGI (reference sequence). The CDR3 sequence is 14 residues long. The V gene end was trimmed by 10 bases and the J gene end by 2 bases; junction bases not matched to a gene: 10. CDR3 DNA sequence: TGTGCCACCGGGCCGGGGGGAGGACAAGAGACCCAGTACTTC. Its protein is CATGPGGGQETQYF.

This chain joins TRBV7-2 and TRBJ2-3, with 11 bases fitting TRBD2. This CDR3 spans 18 amino acids. The junction had 10 bases not matched to a gene; V was cut back by 1 base and J by 4 bases. Germline V lookup: CDR1 SGHTA, CDR2 FQGNSA. The CDR3 DNA reads as TGTGCCAGCAGCTTAGTCGGGCTAGCGGGAGGTCGCCCAGATACGCAGTATTTT. Amino acids: CASSLVGLAGGRPDTQYF.

This clonotype was recorded only once. V gene TRBV15 combines with J gene TRBJ2-2; 8 bases agree with TRBD2. The CDR3 contains 16 residues. V trimming: 3 bases; J trimming: 2 bases; junction bases outside the gene matches: 5. Germline V gives CDR1 LNHNV, CDR2 YYDKDF (reference sequence). The CDR3 region has the DNA TGTGCCACCAGCAGGACGGGGGGGGCCAACACCGGGGAGCTGTTTTTT. Protein product: CATSRTGGANTGELFF.

This clonotype showed up many times. The chain joins TRBV4-3 to TRBJ2-3; D ambiguous. CDR1 and CDR2 from the germline V gene are LGHNA and YSLEER. V lost 4 bases and J lost 4, with 6 bases in between. The CDR3 is made up of 12 amino acids. As DNA, the CDR3 is TGCGCCAGCAGCCTAAGGGCAGATACGCAGTATTTT. This encodes CASSLRADTQYF.

This clonotype appeared a few times. This sequence joins TRBV7-2 and TRBJ2-7, with D tentatively TRBD2 (6 bases). The CDR3 contains 14 residues. From germline, CDR1 is SGHTA and CDR2 FQGNSA. Trimming stripped 5 bases from V and 3 bases from J, with 14 bases between. CDR3 nucleotides: TGTGCCAGCAGCCCCCCCCGGGACTTCTACGAGCAGTACTTC. Its translation is CASSPPRDFYEQYF.

This clonotype turned up a few times. V gene TRBV4-2 combines with J gene TRBJ1-1; perhaps TRBD1 as D (6 bases). The CDR3 is 15 residues long. V lost 3 bases and J lost 1, with 12 bases in between. CDR1 and CDR2 from the germline V gene are LGHNA and YNFKEQ. CDR3 loop: CASSHQGKENTEAFF. CDR3 bases: TGTGCCAGCAGCCACCAGGGGAAGGAGAACACTGAAGCTTTCTTT.

The rearrangement joins TRBV5-5 to TRBJ2-1; D gene uncertain. The CDR3 is 14 residues long. V was clipped by 5 bases and J by 6 bases, with 15 bases between them. Germline V lookup: CDR1 SGHKS, CDR2 YYEKEE (reference sequence). CDR3 residues: CASSPTPTANEQFF. In DNA, the CDR3 is TGTGCCAGCAGTCCCACACCGACTGCCAATGAGCAGTTCTTC. The full variable domain, completed using reference TRBV5-5 and TRBJ2-1, is DAGVTQSPTHLIKTRGQQVTLRCSPISGHKSVSWYQQVLGQGPQFIFQYYEKEERGRGNFPDRFSARQFPNYSSELNVNALLLGDSALYLCASSPTPTANEQFFGPGTRLTVL.

The chain joins TRBV7-2 to TRBJ2-4; D is unresolved. Near its end, the DNA agrees better with TRBJ2-7, so the J call may be wrong. The CDR3 consists of 13 residues. CDR1 and CDR2 (germline): SGHTA, FQGNSA. The CDR3 sequence: CASSLKVAYEQYF. DNA for the CDR3: TGTGCCAGCAGCTTAAAAGTCGCATACGAGCAGTACTTC.

This clonotype was observed many times. This chain links TRBV9 with TRBJ2-5; D could derive from TRBD1 or TRBD2 (5 bases each). The CDR3 totals 16 residues. The germline V gene has CDR1 SGDLS and CDR2 YYNGEE. Trimming cost V 0 bases and J 10 bases, with 22 bases left between them. CDR3 in amino acids: CASSVATAEALRGQYF. CDR3 nucleotides: TGTGCCAGCAGCGTAGCTACGGCGGAGGCCCTTAGGGGCCAGTACTTC.

The V and J genes are TRBV2 and TRBJ2-5; tentative D call: TRBD2 (5 bases). Germline V CDR1 and CDR2: SNHLY, FYNNEI. The CDR3 has 14 residues. Trimming took 8 bases from V and 1 from J, leaving 14 bases between them. CDR3 sequence reads: CASRWLAFQETQYF. The CDR3 nucleotides are TGTGCCAGCCGCTGGCTAGCATTCCAAGAGACCCAGTACTTC. Full variable domain (rest looked up from reference TRBV2 and TRBJ2-5): EPEVTQTPSHQVTQMGQEVILRCVPISNHLYFYWYRQILGQKVEFLVSFYNNEISEKSEIFDDQFSVERPDGSNFTLKIRSTKLEDSAMYFCASRWLAFQETQYFGPGTRLLVL.